The clone carrying this T cell receptor (beta chain) was recorded a few times. Its antigen is undetermined. This sample was included in a study of spatial heterogeneity in lung cancer. Study overall: There were consistently more beta-chain sequences detected than alpha-chain sequences.

This sample's time point: blood at routine non-recurrence follow-up after resection. Without sorting, whole RNA was sequenced from tumor, nontumor lung or frozen PBMC. CDR3 length: 15 residues. V was pared by 2 bases and J by 3 bases, with 6 bases of the junction left unmatched. Germline V gene sequence: CDR1 SGHTA, CDR2 FQGTGA. TCRdb re-called the 5' RACE reads with MiXCR, one entry per CDR3 protein. The profile shows tens of thousands of distinct CDR3 sequences, about 6% of them singletons. Overall study results and limits: The study found ubiquitous expanded tumor TCRs in blood more at resection than follow-up.

The source of this sequence is a male donor with early-stage non-small cell lung cancer. J is TRBJ2-5 and V is TRBV7-3, with 7 bases identical to TRBD1. The material sequenced was PBMCs, taken at follow-up. The DNA of the CDR3 is TGTGCCAGCAGCTTATTGACAGGGATGGAAGAGACCCAGTACTTC. This codes for CASSLLTGMEETQYF.